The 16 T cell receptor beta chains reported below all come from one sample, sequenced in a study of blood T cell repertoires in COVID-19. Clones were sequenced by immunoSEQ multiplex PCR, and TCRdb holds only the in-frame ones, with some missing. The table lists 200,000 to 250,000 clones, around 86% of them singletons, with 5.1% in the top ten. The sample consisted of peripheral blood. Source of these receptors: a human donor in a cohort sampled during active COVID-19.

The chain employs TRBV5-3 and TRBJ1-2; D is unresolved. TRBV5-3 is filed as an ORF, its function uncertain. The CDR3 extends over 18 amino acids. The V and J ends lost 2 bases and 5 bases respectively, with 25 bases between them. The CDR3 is CARSFLVGSWAFQYGYTF. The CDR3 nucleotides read TGTGCCAGAAGCTTTCTCGTGGGCAGTTGGGCTTTTCAGTATGGCTACACCTTC.

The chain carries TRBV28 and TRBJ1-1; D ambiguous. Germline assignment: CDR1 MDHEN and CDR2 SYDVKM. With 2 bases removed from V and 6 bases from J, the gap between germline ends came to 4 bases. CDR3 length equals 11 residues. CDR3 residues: CASSLHSEAFF. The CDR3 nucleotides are TGTGCCAGCAGTTTACATTCTGAAGCTTTCTTT. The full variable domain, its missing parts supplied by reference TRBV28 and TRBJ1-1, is DVKVTQSSRYLVKRTGEKVFLECVQDMDHENMFWYRQDPGLGLRLIYFSYDVKMKEKGDIPEGYSVSREKKERFSLILESASTNQTSMYLCASSLHSEAFFGQGTRLTVV.

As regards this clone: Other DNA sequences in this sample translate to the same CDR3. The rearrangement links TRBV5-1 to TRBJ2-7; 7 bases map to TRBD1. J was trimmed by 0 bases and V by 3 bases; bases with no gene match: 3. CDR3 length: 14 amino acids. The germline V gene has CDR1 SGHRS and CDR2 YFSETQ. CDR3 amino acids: CASSSTGNSYEQYF. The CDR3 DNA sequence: TGCGCCAGCAGCTCGACAGGGAACTCCTACGAGCAGTACTTC.

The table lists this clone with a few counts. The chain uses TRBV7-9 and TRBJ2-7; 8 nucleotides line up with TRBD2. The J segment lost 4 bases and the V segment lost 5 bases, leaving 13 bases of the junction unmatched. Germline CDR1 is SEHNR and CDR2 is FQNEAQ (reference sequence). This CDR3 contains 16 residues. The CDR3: CASSPTQSGSGYEQYF. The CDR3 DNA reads TGTGCCAGCAGCCCAACACAGAGCGGGAGCGGATACGAGCAGTACTTC. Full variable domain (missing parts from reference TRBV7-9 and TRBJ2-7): DTGVSQNPRHKITKRGQNVTFRCDPISEHNRLYWYRQTLGQGPEFLTYFQNEAQLEKSRLLSDRFSAERPKGSFSTLEIQRTEQGDSAMYLCASSPTQSGSGYEQYFGPGTRLTVT.

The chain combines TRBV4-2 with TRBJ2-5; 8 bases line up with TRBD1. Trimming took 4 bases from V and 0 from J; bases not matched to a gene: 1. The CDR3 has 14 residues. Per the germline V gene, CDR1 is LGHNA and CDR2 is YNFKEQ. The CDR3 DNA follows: TGTGCCAGCAGCCTGACAGGGGACCAAGAGACCCAGTACTTC. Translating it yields CASSLTGDQETQYF.

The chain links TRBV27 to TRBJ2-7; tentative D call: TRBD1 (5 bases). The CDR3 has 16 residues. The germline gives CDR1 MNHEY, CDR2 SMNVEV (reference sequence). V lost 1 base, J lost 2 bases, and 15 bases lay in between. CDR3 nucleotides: TGTGCCAGCAGTTTATTTAGGGGTAGTGCAACCTACGAGCAGTACTTC. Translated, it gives CASSLFRGSATYEQYF.

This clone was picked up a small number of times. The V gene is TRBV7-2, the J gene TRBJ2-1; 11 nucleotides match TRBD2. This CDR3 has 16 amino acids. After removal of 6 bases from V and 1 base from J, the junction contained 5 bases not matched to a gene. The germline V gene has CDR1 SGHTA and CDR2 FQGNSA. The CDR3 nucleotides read TGTGCCAGCAGGGGCACTAGCGGGAGTTCCTACAATGAGCAGTTCTTC. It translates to CASRGTSGSSYNEQFF.

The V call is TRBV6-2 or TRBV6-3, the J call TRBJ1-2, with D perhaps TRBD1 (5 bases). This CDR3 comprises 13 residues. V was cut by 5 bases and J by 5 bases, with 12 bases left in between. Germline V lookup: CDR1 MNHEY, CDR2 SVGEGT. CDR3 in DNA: TGTGCCAGCAGTGGACAACAGTCTTATGGCTACACCTTC. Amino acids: CASSGQQSYGYTF.

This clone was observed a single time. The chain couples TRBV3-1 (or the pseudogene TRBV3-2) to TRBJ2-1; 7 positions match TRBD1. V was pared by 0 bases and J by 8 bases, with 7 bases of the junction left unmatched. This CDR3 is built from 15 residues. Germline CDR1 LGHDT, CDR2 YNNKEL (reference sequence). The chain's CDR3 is CASSQDRQGKDEQFF. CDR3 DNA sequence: TGTGCCAGCAGCCAAGATCGACAGGGTAAAGATGAGCAGTTCTTC.

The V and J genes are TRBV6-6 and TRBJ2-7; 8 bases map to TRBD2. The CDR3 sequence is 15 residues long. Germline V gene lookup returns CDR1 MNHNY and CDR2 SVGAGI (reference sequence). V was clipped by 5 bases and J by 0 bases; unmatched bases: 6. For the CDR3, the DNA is TGTGCCAGCAGTGGACTAGCCCAAAGCTCCTACGAGCAGTACTTC. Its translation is CASSGLAQSSYEQYF.

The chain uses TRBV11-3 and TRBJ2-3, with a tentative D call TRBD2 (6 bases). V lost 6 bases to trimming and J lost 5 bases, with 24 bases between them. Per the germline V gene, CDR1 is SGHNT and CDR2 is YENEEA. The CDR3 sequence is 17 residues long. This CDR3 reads CASRAGDFLGDRDTQYF. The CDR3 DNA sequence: TGTGCCAGCAGGGCCGGGGACTTCCTGGGGGATAGAGATACGCAGTATTTT.

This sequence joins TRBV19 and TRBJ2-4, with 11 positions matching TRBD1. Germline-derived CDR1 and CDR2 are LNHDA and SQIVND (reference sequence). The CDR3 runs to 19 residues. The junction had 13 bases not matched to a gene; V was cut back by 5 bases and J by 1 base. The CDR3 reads CASSALGTGGRKAKNIQYF. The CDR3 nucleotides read TGTGCCAGTAGTGCTCTTGGGACAGGGGGAAGAAAGGCCAAAAACATTCAGTACTTC.

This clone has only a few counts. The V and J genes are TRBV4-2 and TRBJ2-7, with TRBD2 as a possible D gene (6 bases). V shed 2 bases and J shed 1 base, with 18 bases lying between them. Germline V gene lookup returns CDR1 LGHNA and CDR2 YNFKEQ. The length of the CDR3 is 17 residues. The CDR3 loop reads CASSQLGGPEGSYEQYF. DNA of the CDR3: TGTGCCAGCAGCCAATTAGGAGGGCCGGAGGGATCCTACGAGCAGTACTTC.

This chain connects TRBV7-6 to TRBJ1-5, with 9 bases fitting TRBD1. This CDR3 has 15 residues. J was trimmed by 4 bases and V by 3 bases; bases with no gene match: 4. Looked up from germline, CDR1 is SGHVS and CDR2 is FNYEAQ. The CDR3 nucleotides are TGTGCCAGCAGCTTGGGACAGGGACTTAATCAGCCCCAGCATTTT. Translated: CASSLGQGLNQPQHF.

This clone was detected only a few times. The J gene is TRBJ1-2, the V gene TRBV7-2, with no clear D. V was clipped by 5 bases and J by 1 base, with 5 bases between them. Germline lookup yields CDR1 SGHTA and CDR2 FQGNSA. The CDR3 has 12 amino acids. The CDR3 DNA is TGTGCCAGCAGCCACATTAACTATGGCTACACCTTC. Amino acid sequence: CASSHINYGYTF.

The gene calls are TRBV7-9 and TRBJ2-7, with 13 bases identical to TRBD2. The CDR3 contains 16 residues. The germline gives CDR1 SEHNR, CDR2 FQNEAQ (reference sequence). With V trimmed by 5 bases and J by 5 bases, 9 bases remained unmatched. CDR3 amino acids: CASSTRTSGRPHEQYF. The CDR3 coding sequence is TGTGCCAGCAGCACTCGGACTAGCGGGAGACCCCACGAGCAGTACTTC.